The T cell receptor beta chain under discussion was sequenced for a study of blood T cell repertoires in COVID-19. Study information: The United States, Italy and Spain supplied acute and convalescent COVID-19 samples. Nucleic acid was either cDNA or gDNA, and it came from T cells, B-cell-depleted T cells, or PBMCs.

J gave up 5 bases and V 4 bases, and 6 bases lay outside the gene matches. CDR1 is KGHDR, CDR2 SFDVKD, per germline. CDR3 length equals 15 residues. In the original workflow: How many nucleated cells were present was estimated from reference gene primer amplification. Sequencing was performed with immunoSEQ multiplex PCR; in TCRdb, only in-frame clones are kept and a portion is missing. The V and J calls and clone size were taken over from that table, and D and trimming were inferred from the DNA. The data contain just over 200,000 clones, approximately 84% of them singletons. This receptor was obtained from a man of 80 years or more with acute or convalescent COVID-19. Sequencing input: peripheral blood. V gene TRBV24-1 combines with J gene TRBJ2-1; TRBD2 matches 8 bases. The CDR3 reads CATSETGLAHNEQFF. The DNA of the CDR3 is TGTGCCACCAGTGAAACCGGACTAGCCCACAATGAGCAGTTCTTC.